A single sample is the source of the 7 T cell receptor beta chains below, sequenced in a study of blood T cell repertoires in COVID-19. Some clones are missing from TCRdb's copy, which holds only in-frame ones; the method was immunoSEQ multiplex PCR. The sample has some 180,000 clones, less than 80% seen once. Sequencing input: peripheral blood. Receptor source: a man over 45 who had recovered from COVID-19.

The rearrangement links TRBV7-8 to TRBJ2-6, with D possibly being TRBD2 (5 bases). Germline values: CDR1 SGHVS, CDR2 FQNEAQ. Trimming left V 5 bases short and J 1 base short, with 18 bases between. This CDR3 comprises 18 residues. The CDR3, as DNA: TGTGCCAGCAGCCAGAAGGCCCAAAGAGGGTCTGGGGCCAACGTCCTGACTTTC. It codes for CASSQKAQRGSGANVLTF. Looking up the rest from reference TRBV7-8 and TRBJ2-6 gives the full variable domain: GAGVSQSPRYKVAKRGQDVALRCDPISGHVSLFWYQQALGQGPEFLTYFQNEAQLDKSGLPSDRFFAERPEGSVSTLKIQRTQQEDSAVYLCASSQKAQRGSGANVLTFGAGSRLTVL.

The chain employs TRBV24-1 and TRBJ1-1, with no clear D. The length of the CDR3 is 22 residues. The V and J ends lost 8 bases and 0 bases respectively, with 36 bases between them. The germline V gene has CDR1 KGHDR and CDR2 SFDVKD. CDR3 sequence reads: CATKGRPADTAPKLFMNTEAFF. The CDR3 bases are TGTGCCACCAAAGGCAGGCCAGCAGATACCGCCCCTAAGCTGTTTATGAACACTGAAGCTTTCTTT.

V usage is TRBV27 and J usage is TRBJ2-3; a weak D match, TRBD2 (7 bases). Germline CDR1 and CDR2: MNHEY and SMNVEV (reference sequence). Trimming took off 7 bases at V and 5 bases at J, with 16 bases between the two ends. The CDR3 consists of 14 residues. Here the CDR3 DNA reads TGTGCCAGCAATTACGGGGGGCGAGGAGATACGCAGTATTTT. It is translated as CASNYGGRGDTQYF.

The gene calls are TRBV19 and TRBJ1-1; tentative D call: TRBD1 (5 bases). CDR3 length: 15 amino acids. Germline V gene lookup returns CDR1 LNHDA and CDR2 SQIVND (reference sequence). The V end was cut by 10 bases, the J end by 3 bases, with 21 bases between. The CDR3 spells CATAPLGLRDTEAFF. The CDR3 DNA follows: TGTGCCACCGCTCCTTTGGGGCTTAGGGACACTGAAGCTTTCTTT.

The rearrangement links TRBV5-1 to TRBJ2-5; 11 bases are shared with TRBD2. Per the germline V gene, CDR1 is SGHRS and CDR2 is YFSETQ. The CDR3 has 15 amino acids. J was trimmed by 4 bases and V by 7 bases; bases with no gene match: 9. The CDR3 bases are TGCGCCAGCGGAACTCTAGGACTAGCGGGAGAGACCCAGTACTTC. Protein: CASGTLGLAGETQYF. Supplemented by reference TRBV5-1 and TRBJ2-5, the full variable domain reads KAGVTQTPRYLIKTRGQQVTLSCSPISGHRSVSWYQQTPGQGLQFLFEYFSETQRNKGNFPGRFSGRQFSNSRSEMNVSTLELGDSALYLCASGTLGLAGETQYFGPGTRLLVL.

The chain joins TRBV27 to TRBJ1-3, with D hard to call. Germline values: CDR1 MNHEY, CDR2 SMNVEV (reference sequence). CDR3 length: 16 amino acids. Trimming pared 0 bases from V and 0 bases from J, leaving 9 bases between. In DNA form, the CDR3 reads TGTGCCAGCAGTTTATCCACATTACACTCTGGAAACACCATATATTTT. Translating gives CASSLSTLHSGNTIYF.

The CDR3 nucleotides are TGCGCCAGCAGCCCCGGGACAGGGGGCAATCAGCCCCAGCATTTT. Translating gives CASSPGTGGNQPQHF. The chain uses TRBV4-1 and TRBJ1-5; 10 bases fit TRBD1. With V trimmed by 4 bases and J by 2 bases, 2 bases remained unmatched. Germline V gene data show CDR1 as MGHRA and CDR2 as YSYEKL. This CDR3 has 15 amino acids.